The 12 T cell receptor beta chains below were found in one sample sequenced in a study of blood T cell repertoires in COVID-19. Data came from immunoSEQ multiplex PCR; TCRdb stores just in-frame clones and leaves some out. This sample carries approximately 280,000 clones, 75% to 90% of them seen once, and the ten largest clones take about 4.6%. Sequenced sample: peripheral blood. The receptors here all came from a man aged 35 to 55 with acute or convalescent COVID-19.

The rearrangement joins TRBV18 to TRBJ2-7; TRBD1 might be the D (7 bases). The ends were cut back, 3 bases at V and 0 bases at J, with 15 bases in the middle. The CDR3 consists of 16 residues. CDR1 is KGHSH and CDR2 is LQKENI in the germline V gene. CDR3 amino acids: CASSPRQGLSSYEQYF. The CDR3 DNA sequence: TGTGCCAGCTCACCTCGACAGGGACTGAGCTCCTACGAGCAGTACTTC.

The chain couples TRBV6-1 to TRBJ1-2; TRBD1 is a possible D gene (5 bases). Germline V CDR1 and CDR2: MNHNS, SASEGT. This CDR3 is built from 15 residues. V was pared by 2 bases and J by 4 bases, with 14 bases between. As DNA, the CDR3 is TGTGCCAGCAGTGAAAAACCCTCAGGGATCTATGGCTACACCTTC. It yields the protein CASSEKPSGIYGYTF.

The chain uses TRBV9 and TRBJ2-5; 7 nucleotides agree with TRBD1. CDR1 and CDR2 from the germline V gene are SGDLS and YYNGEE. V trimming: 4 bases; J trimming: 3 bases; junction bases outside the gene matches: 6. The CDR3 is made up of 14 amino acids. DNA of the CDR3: TGTGCCAGCAGCCCCACCGGGACAGAAGAGACCCAGTACTTC. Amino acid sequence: CASSPTGTEETQYF.

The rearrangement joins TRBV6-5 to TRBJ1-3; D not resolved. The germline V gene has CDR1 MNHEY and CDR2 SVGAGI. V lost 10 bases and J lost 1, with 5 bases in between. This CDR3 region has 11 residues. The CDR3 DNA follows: TGTGCCACCAATTCTGGAAACACCATATATTTT. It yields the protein CATNSGNTIYF.

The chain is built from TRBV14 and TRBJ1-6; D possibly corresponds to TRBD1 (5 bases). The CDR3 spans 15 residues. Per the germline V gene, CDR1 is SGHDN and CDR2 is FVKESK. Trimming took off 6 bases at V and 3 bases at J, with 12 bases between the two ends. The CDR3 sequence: CASRTDKDYNSPLHF. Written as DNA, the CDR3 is TGTGCCAGCAGGACAGACAAAGACTATAATTCACCCCTCCACTTT.

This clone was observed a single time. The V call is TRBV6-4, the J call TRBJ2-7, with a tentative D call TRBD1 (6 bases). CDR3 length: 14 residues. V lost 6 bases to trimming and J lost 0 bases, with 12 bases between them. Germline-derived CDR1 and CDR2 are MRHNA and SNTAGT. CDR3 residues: CASSEDRTSYEQYF. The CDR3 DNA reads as TGTGCCAGCAGCGAAGACAGGACCTCCTACGAGCAGTACTTC.

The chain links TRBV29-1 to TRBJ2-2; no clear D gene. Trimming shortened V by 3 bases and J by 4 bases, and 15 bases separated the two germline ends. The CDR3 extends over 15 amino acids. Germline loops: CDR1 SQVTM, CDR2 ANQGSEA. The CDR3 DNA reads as TGCAGCGTTGAGTCAGGAAGTCGCCCCACCGGGGAGCTGTTTTTT. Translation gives CSVESGSRPTGELFF.

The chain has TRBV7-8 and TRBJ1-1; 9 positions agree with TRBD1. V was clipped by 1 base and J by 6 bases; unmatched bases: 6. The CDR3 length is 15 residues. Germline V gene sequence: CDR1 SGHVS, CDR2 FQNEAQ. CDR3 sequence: CASSLVDRGLPEAFF. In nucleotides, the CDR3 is TGTGCCAGCAGCTTAGTTGACAGGGGGTTACCTGAAGCTTTCTTT.

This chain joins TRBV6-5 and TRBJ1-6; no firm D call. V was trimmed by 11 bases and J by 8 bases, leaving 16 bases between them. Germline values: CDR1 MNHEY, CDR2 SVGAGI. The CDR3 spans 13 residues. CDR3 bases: TGTGCCCTATCTGAGGTATTTGATTCACCCCTCCACTTT. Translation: CALSEVFDSPLHF.

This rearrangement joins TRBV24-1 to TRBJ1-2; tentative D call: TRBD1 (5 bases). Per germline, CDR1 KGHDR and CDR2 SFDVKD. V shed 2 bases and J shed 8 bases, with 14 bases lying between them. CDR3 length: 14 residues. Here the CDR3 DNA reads TGTGCCACCAGTGATTGGTCAGGGTCGGCAGGCTACACCTTC. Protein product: CATSDWSGSAGYTF.

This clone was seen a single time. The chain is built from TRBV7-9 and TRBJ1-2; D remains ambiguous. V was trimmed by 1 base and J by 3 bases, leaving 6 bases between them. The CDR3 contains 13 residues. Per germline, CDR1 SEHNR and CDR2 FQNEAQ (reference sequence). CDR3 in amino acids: CASSLGQDYGYTF. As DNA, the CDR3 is TGTGCCAGCAGCTTAGGGCAGGACTATGGCTACACCTTC.

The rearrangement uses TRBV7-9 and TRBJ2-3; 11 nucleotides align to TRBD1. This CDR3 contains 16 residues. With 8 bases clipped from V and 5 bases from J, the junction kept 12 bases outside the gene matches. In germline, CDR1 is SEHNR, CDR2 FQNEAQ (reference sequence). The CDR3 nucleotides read TGTGCCAGCCACTACCCAGGACAGGGGGCTCGAGATACGCAGTATTTT. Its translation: CASHYPGQGARDTQYF.